This T cell receptor (beta chain) was sequenced during a study of shared clonotypes between healthy human individuals. Whole-study context: Plates per donor: three CD4 naive, three CD4 memory, two CD8 naive, one CD8 memory. Regarding the study as a whole: Genetic and exposure-history diversity was limited by the few donors. Compared with memory subsets, naive subsets generally had larger estimated richness. Approximately 5.3% was the fraction of naive CD4 clonotypes found shared across a few donors.

Notes on this clone: Its antigen is currently unknown.

Selected positively for CCR7 and CD45RO-negative, naive CD8 cells excluded terminally differentiated effector memory CD45RA+ cells. Some clones are missing from TCRdb's copy, which holds only in-frame ones; the method was immunoSEQ multiplex PCR. The sample has about 820,000 clones; 90% to 95% are singletons. V shed 5 bases, J shed 6 bases, and the junction held 4 bases outside the gene matches. Germline V gene lookup returns CDR1 SGHTA and CDR2 FQGNSA. This CDR3 has 14 amino acids. The rearrangement joins TRBV7-2 to TRBJ1-5; 10 nucleotides align to TRBD1. The receptor was derived from a man younger than 40 in good health. The sequencing input was naive CD8+ T cells sorted from blood. The CDR3 reads CASSRQGARQPQHF. The CDR3 nucleotides read TGTGCCAGCAGCCGACAGGGGGCTCGTCAGCCCCAGCATTTT.